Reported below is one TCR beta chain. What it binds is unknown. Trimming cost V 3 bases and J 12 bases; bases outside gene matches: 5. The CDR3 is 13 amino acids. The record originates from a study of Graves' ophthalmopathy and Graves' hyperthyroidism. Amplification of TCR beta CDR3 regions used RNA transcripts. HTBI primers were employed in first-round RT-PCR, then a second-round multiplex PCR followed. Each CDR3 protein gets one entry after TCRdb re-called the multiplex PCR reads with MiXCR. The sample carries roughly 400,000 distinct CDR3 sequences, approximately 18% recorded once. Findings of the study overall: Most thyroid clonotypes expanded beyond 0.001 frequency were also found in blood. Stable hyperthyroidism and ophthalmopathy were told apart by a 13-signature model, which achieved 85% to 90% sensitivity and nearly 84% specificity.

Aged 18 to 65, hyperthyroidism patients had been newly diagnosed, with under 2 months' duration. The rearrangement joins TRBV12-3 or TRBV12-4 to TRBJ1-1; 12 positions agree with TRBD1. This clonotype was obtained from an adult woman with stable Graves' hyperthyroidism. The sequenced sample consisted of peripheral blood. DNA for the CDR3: TGTGCCAGCAGTTTCAGGGACAGGGGGCAACCTTTCTTT. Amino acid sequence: CASSFRDRGQPFF.